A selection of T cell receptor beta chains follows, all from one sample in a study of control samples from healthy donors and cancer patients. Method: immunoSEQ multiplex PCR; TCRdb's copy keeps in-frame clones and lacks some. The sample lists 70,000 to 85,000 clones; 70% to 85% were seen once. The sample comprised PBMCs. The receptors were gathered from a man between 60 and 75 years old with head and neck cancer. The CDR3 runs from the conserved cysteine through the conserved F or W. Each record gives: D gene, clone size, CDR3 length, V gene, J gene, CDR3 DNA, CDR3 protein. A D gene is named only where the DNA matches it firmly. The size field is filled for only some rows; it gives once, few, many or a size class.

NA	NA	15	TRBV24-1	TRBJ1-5	TGTGCCACCAGTGATTTGGACCAGAACAATCAGCCCCAGCATTTT	CATSDLDQNNQPQHF
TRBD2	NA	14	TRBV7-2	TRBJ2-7	TGTGCCAGCAGTCCGACTAGCGGGAGTTACGAGCAGTACTTC	CASSPTSGSYEQYF
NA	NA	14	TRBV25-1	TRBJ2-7	TGTGCCAGCAGTGAATCTCTTTCCACCTACGAGCAGTACTTC	CASSESLSTYEQYF
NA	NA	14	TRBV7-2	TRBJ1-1	TGTGCCAGCAGCCCGGGACCCTCGAACACTGAAGCTTTCTTT	CASSPGPSNTEAFF
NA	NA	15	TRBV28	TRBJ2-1	TGTGCCAGCAGCCTCGCAACCCACTCCTACAATGAGCAGTTCTTC	CASSLATHSYNEQFF
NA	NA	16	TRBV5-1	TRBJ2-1	TGCGCCAGCAGCTGGGACCTGCAGAGCTCCTACAATGAGCAGTTCTTC	CASSWDLQSSYNEQFF
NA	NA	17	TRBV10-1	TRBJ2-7	TGCGCCAGCAGTCTCTGGCCACGGGAGATTTCTTCGGGTGAGCAGTACTTC	CASSLWPREISSGEQYF
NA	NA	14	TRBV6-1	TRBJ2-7	TGTGCCAGCAGTCAAGCCAGGGACTCCTACGAGCAGTACTTC	CASSQARDSYEQYF
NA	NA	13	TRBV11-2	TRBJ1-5	TGTGCCAGCAGCACAGGATACAATCAGCCCCAGCATTTT	CASSTGYNQPQHF
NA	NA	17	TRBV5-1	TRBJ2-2	TGCGCCAGCAGCTGGGGGGTGGGCCGGACGAACACCGGGGAGCTGTTTTTT	CASSWGVGRTNTGELFF
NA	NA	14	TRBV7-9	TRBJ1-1	TGTGCCAGCACCAAGGGCGAACTGAACACTGAAGCTTTCTTT	CASTKGELNTEAFF
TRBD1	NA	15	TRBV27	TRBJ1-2	TGTGCCAGCAGTCCCTGGACAGGGGGCAACTATGGCTACACCTTC	CASSPWTGGNYGYTF
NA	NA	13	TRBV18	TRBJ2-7	TGTGCCAGCTCACCAGACAGATCCTACGAGCAGTACTTC	CASSPDRSYEQYF
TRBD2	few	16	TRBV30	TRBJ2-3	TGTGCCTGGAGGGGGGGACTAGCGGGAGGGGGAGATACGCAGTATTTT	CAWRGGLAGGGDTQYF
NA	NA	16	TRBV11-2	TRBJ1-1	TGTGCCAGCAGCTTAAATCCGACGGGAATAAACACTGAAGCTTTCTTT	CASSLNPTGINTEAFF
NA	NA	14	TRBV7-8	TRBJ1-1	TGTGCCAGCAGCTTAGCGTCGGCACGCACTGAAGCTTTCTTT	CASSLASARTEAFF
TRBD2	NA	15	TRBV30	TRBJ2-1	TGTGCCTGGAACGGAGGGCGGGAGGGGCGAAGTGAGCAGTTCTTC	CAWNGGREGRSEQFF
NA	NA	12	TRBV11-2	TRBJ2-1	TGTGCCAGCAGCGGTACAGGGTTCGAGCAGTTCTTC	CASSGTGFEQFF
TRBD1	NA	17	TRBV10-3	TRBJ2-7	TGTGCCATCAGTGAGCCGAGGGGACAGGAAAGGCGCTACGAGCAGTACTTC	CAISEPRGQERRYEQYF
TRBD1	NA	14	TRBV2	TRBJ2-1	TGTGCCAGCAATCTGGGACAGGGGAGGAATGAGCAGTTCTTC	CASNLGQGRNEQFF
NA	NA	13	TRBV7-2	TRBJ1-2	TGTGCCAGCAGCTCCAGTTTTATAGTTGGCTACACCTTC	CASSSSFIVGYTF
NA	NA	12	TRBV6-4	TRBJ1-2	TGTGCCAGCAGAGACCTAAACTATGGCTACACCTTC	CASRDLNYGYTF
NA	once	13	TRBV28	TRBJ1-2	TGTGCCAGCAAAGACAGGTGGAACTATGGCTACACCTTC	CASKDRWNYGYTF
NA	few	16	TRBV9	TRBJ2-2	TGTGCCAGCAGCGTTGGGGACATGCGGAACACCGGGGAGCTGTTTTTT	CASSVGDMRNTGELFF
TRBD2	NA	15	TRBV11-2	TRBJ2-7	TGTGCCAGCAGCTCCCCTCTGGGGCGGGAGCACGAGCAGTACTTC	CASSSPLGREHEQYF
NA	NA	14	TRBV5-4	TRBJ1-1	TGTGCCAGCAGCTTGGCCGCAGCAAACACTGAAGCTTTCTTT	CASSLAAANTEAFF
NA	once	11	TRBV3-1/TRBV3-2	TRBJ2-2	TGTGCCAGCAGCCAAGCCGGGGAGCTGTTTTTT	CASSQAGELFF
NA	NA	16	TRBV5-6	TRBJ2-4	TGTGCCAGCAGCTTGACGGGGGGCTTAGGCAAAAACATTCAGTACTTC	CASSLTGGLGKNIQYF
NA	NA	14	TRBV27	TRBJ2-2	TGTGCCAGCAGCCCCTGGGACATCACCGGGGAGCTGTTTTTT	CASSPWDITGELFF
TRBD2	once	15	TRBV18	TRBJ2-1	TGTGCCAGCTCACGTCCGGGACTAGCTCCTAATGAGCAGTTCTTC	CASSRPGLAPNEQFF
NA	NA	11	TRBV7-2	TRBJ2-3	TGTGCCAGCAGCTTAGCCGATACGCAGTATTTT	CASSLADTQYF
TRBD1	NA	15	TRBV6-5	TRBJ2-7	TGTGCCAGCAGTCACTATGGGGACAGAACCTACGAGCAGTACTTC	CASSHYGDRTYEQYF
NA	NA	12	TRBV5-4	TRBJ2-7	TGTGCCAGCAGCTTACTAGGAGGCGAGCAGTACTTC	CASSLLGGEQYF
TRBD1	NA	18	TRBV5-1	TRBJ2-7	TGCGCCAGCAGCTTGGGTCCCGGGACAGGGAGGGACACCTACGAGCAGTACTTC	CASSLGPGTGRDTYEQYF
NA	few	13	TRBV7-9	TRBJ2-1	TGTGCCAGCAGTTGGCCGGGGTACAATGAGCAGTTCTTC	CASSWPGYNEQFF
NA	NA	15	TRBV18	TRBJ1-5	TGTGCCAGCTCGGCTTTGGGGTACGGAAATCAGCCCCAGCATTTT	CASSALGYGNQPQHF
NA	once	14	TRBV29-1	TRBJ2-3	TGCAGCGTTGAGTTCACAGGACGCACAGATACGCAGTATTTT	CSVEFTGRTDTQYF
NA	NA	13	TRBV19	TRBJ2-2	TGTGCCAGTAGTTTGGGGTTCACCGGGGAGCTGTTTTTT	CASSLGFTGELFF
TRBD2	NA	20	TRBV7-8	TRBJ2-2	TGTGCCAGCAGCCCTAGGAGGGCGGGACTAGTCAAAATTCCTGGCGGGGAGCTGTTTTTT	CASSPRRAGLVKIPGGELFF
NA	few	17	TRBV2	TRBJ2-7	TGTGCCAGCAGTAGAATCCGGTCGAGGACCCTCGGCTACGAGCAGTACTTC	CASSRIRSRTLGYEQYF
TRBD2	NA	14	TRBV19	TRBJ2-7	TGTGCCAGTAGTAACCTAGCGGGAGCTCCCGAGCAGTACTTC	CASSNLAGAPEQYF
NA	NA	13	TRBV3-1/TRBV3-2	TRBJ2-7	TGTGCCAGCAGCCATAGCACGACCTACGAGCAGTACTTC	CASSHSTTYEQYF
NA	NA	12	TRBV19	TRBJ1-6	TGTGCCAGTAGTATTCCCAAATTACCCCTCCACTTT	CASSIPKLPLHF
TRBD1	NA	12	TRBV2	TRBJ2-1	TGTGCCAGCACCGGACAGGGTTTCGAGCAGTTCTTC	CASTGQGFEQFF
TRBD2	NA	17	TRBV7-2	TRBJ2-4	TGTGCCAGCAGCTCACAGGGACTAGCGGGAGGGAAAAACATTCAGTACTTC	CASSSQGLAGGKNIQYF
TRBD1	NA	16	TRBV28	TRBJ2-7	TGTGCCAGCAGTAACGGACGACAGGGCCCCTCCTACGAGCAGTACTTC	CASSNGRQGPSYEQYF
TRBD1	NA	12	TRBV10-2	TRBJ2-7	TGCGCCAGCAGAAAGACAGGGGTCGAGCAGTACTTC	CASRKTGVEQYF
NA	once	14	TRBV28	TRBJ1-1	TGTGCCAGCAGTTTTTTACAGGGGAACACTGAAGCTTTCTTT	CASSFLQGNTEAFF
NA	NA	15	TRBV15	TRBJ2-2	TGTGCCACCAGCAGGGGGAGTAGGATCACCGGGGAGCTGTTTTTT	CATSRGSRITGELFF
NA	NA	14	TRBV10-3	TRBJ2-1	TGTGCCATCTTAGACAGCAATAGCCCGGATGAGCAGTTCTTC	CAILDSNSPDEQFF
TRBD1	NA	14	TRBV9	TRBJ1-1	TGTGCCAGCAGCGTAGTTACAGGGGGCACTGAAGCTTTCTTT	CASSVVTGGTEAFF
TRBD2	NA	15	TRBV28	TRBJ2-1	TGTGCCAGCAGCCTAGGGACTAGAGCTTGGAATGAGCAGTTCTTC	CASSLGTRAWNEQFF
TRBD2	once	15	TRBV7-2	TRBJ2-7	TGTGCCAGCAGCGTAAGGAGCGGGAGGGCCTACGAGCAGTACTTC	CASSVRSGRAYEQYF
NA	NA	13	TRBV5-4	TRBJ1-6	TGTGCCAGCAGAGGACCGTATAATTCACCCCTCCACTTT	CASRGPYNSPLHF